Following are 8 T cell receptor beta chains from one sample sequenced in a study of blood T cell repertoires in COVID-19. Using immunoSEQ multiplex PCR, the repertoire was profiled, and TCRdb retains in-frame clones only, with some absent. Of fewer than 250,000 clones listed, around 88% are singletons. Sequenced material: PBMCs or T cells enriched from blood (not recorded which). The receptors shown here come from a woman aged 45 to 65 with acute COVID-19.

V usage is TRBV19 and J usage is TRBJ2-2; D is uncertain. The germline gives CDR1 LNHDA, CDR2 SQIVND (reference sequence). This CDR3 contains 12 residues. The ends were cut back, 9 bases at V and 5 bases at J, with 10 bases in the middle. CDR3 sequence: CASRGATGELFF. The CDR3, as DNA: TGTGCCAGCAGAGGAGCTACCGGGGAGCTGTTTTTT.

V gene TRBV7-2 combines with J gene TRBJ1-2, with D unresolved. Germline V CDR1 and CDR2: SGHTA, FQGNSA. This CDR3 comprises 17 residues. The V and J ends lost 5 bases and 0 bases respectively, with 19 bases between them. The CDR3 nucleotides are TGTGCCAGCAGCCCCCGAGTGAACGAGGCTCCTAACTATGGCTACACCTTC. Protein: CASSPRVNEAPNYGYTF.

This chain joins TRBV27 and TRBJ1-6, with 9 positions matching TRBD1. The CDR3 consists of 16 residues. Germline V gene data show CDR1 as MNHEY and CDR2 as SMNVEV (reference sequence). V lost 6 bases, J lost 10 bases, and 13 bases stayed unmatched. Here the CDR3 reads CASSLRTGEVKSPLHF. CDR3 DNA: TGTGCCAGCAGCCTACGGACAGGGGAGGTGAAGTCACCCCTCCACTTT.

The J gene is TRBJ1-5, the V gene TRBV27; D call uncertain. V dropped 2 bases and J dropped 6 bases, with 14 bases sitting between them. The CDR3 sequence is 15 residues long. Germline loops: CDR1 MNHEY, CDR2 SMNVEV (reference sequence). The CDR3 sequence: CASSLGQPGIQPQHF. CDR3 bases: TGTGCCAGCAGTTTAGGGCAGCCAGGAATTCAGCCCCAGCATTTT.

The chain employs TRBV5-5 and TRBJ2-5; D possibly corresponds to TRBD2 (5 bases). The CDR3 has 13 amino acids. V shed 3 bases and J shed 2 bases, with 8 bases lying between them. Germline CDR1 SGHKS, CDR2 YYEKEE (reference sequence). The DNA for the CDR3 is TGTGCCAGCAGCTCCCGGGGTCAAGAGACCCAGTACTTC. As protein: CASSSRGQETQYF.

The J gene is TRBJ1-4, the V gene TRBV27; TRBD1 might be the D (5 bases). This CDR3 comprises 12 residues. The germline gives CDR1 MNHEY, CDR2 SMNVEV (reference sequence). V was pared by 9 bases and J by 10 bases, with 15 bases between. The DNA of the CDR3 is TGTGCCAGTAGATTCCTGGGGGGAAAACTGTTTTTT. Translating gives CASRFLGGKLFF.

The chain is built from TRBV7-9 and TRBJ2-4; 9 bases are shared with TRBD2. CDR3 length: 19 amino acids. Germline V gene sequence: CDR1 SEHNR, CDR2 FQNEAQ (reference sequence). The junction had 17 bases not matched to a gene; V was cut back by 5 bases and J by 3 bases. Written as DNA, the CDR3 is TGTGCCAGCAGCAAGCGGACTAGCGTCACACTTACGTACAAAAACATTCAGTACTTC. Protein: CASSKRTSVTLTYKNIQYF.

The rearrangement links TRBV28 to TRBJ2-5; 7 bases align to TRBD2. CDR1 is MDHEN, CDR2 SYDVKM, per germline. There are 16 residues in the CDR3. The V and J ends lost 5 bases and 5 bases, in that order; junction bases with no gene match: 14. CDR3 in DNA: TGTGCCAGCAGTACTGGGGCCCGAAGCGGGGAGGAGACCCAGTACTTC. Translating it yields CASSTGARSGEETQYF.